The T cell receptor (beta chain) under discussion was sequenced for a study of T cell clonality in common variable immunodeficiency. The sample holds many counts of this clone. The antigen is not known. The read terminates 3 residues before the CDR3 end, so the remaining end is supplied by the germline J gene. Here immunoSEQ multiplex PCR was the method, and the copy in TCRdb shows in-frame clones only, minus some. This sample has roughly 51,000 clones, each found more than once. Study-level findings and limits: Fewer TCRbeta clones were shared among CVID subjects than controls. TCRbeta clonality was increased in CVID versus healthy controls. Fewer deletions and N-nucleotide insertions were reportedly seen in common variable immunodeficiency TCR beta sequences.

Most patients and controls had Caucasian heritage. The germline gives CDR1 MNHNS, CDR2 SASEGT. The CDR3 has 13 amino acids. The V end lost 3 bases, the J end lost 5 bases, and 11 bases lay between the germline ends. Sequencing input: peripheral blood mononuclear cells. V usage is TRBV6-1 and J usage is TRBJ2-7; tentative D call: TRBD1 (6 bases). The receptor's source is a person aged 18 to 70 in good health. Partial CDR3 DNA: TGTGCCAGCAGTGAGACAGGTGTCGACGAG. It translates to CASSETGVDE. The whole CDR3 region reads CASSETGVDEQYF.